The 30 T cell receptor beta chains reported below all come from one sample, sequenced in a study of Graves' ophthalmopathy and Graves' hyperthyroidism. Beta-chain TCR CDR3 regions were amplified from RNA transcripts. After a first-round RT-PCR with HTBI primers, a second-round multiplex PCR was run. TCRdb passed the multiplex PCR reads through MiXCR, listing each CDR3 protein once. The sample has about 700,000 distinct CDR3 sequences; roughly two fifths are singletons. Input material: peripheral blood. The origin of the receptors is an adult man with Graves' ophthalmopathy.

This clonotype was seen many times. The chain links TRBV29-1 to TRBJ2-3; D ambiguous. The CDR3 runs to 12 residues. The germline V gene encodes CDR1 SQVTM and CDR2 ANQGSEA. Trimming cost V 2 bases and J 0 bases, with 3 bases left between them. CDR3 nucleotides: TGCAGCGTTGAACCTAGCACAGATACGCAGTATTTT. Protein: CSVEPSTDTQYF.

The chain combines TRBV30 with TRBJ1-1; D is possibly TRBD1 (5 bases). The germline V and J ends were trimmed by 0 bases and 4 bases, with 15 bases remaining between them. The CDR3 runs to 15 residues. Germline loops: CDR1 GTSNPN, CDR2 SVGIG (reference sequence). Here the CDR3 DNA reads TGTGCCTGGAGTGTCGGCCCGGGAGGGACCACTGAAGCTTTCTTT. It codes for CAWSVGPGGTTEAFF.

This clonotype was counted many times. The V call is TRBV7-2, the J call TRBJ2-7; 7 bases align to TRBD1. J was trimmed by 1 base and V by 2 bases; bases with no gene match: 5. The CDR3 has 15 amino acids. Per the germline V gene, CDR1 is SGHTA and CDR2 is FQGNSA. The CDR3 sequence is CASSLRGGSSYEQYF. As DNA, the CDR3 is TGTGCCAGCAGCTTACGAGGGGGCTCGTCCTACGAGCAGTACTTC.

The V call is TRBV6-5, the J call TRBJ2-3, with 11 nucleotides matching TRBD1. CDR1 MNHEY and CDR2 SVGAGI come from the germline V gene. Losses at the gene ends were 5 bases for V and 3 bases for J; bases not matched to a gene: 7. This CDR3 is 16 amino acids long. The DNA for the CDR3 is TGTGCCAGCAGTCTCCGCGGGACAGGGGGGACAGATACGCAGTATTTT. Its protein is CASSLRGTGGTDTQYF.

The chain recombines TRBV20-1 with TRBJ2-7; 10 bases agree with TRBD2. The CDR3 consists of 16 residues. Germline lookup yields CDR1 DFQATT and CDR2 SNEGSKA (reference sequence). Trimming removed 5 bases from V and 1 base from J; junction bases left unmatched: 11. This CDR3 reads CSASQRGGLMSYEQYF. The CDR3 nucleotides are TGCAGTGCTTCCCAGCGGGGGGGCCTCATGTCCTACGAGCAGTACTTC.

The CDR3 here is CASSQASGGPTRETQYF. The CDR3 nucleotides read TGTGCCAGCAGCCAAGCTAGCGGGGGGCCCACGAGGGAGACCCAGTACTTC. The chain employs TRBV9 and TRBJ2-5; TRBD2 aligns across 11 bases. This CDR3 contains 17 residues. Per germline, CDR1 SGDLS and CDR2 YYNGEE. Trimming at V came to 4 bases and at J to 5 bases, leaving 13 bases not matched to a gene.

J is TRBJ1-1 and V is TRBV7-4; 8 bases match TRBD1. Germline V lookup: CDR1 SGHVT, CDR2 SQSDAQ. The junction had 16 bases not matched to a gene; V was cut back by 2 bases and J by 5 bases. This CDR3 is built from 18 residues. The CDR3, as DNA: TGTGCCAGCAGCTTATCTCGAACAGACAGGGGCTCGGGGACTGAAGCTTTCTTT. Protein sequence: CASSLSRTDRGSGTEAFF.

The chain links TRBV10-3 to TRBJ1-6; D ambiguous. V lost 10 bases and J 9 bases, leaving 19 bases between the germline ends. The CDR3 runs to 14 residues. CDR1 ENHRY and CDR2 SYGVKD come from the germline V gene. The CDR3 DNA sequence: TGTGCCAGCAGGACCACCACCCGGGGTTCACCCCTCCACTTT. Its protein product is CASRTTTRGSPLHF.

There are many counts of this clonotype. The V call is TRBV2, the J call TRBJ1-1; 8 bases align to TRBD1. The length of the CDR3 is 14 residues. Trimming removed 5 bases from V and 4 bases from J; junction bases left unmatched: 6. The germline V gene has CDR1 SNHLY and CDR2 FYNNEI. The CDR3 is CASSTQGATTEAFF. CDR3 nucleotide sequence: TGTGCCAGCAGTACCCAGGGGGCGACCACTGAAGCTTTCTTT.

This clonotype was seen a few times. This chain links TRBV10-3 with TRBJ1-2; 9 bases align to TRBD1. The CDR3 loop spans 15 amino acids. Losses at the gene ends were 11 bases for V and 0 bases for J; bases not matched to a gene: 10. CDR1 and CDR2 (germline): ENHRY, SYGVKD. CDR3 sequence: CASRQGGRTNYGYTF. CDR3 in DNA: TGTGCCTCGAGACAGGGGGGCCGAACTAACTATGGCTACACCTTC.

The chain uses TRBV6-5 and TRBJ2-2; 8 bases align to TRBD2. Germline assignment: CDR1 MNHEY and CDR2 SVGAGI. There are 15 residues in the CDR3. The trim removed 7 bases at V and 6 bases at J, leaving 10 bases unmatched. The CDR3 region is CASIRAGGVSGELFF. CDR3 sequence (DNA): TGTGCCAGCATTAGGGCGGGAGGCGTATCCGGGGAGCTGTTTTTT.

The V and J genes are TRBV7-3 and TRBJ2-5; D call uncertain. Germline V gene sequence: CDR1 SGHTA, CDR2 FQGTGA. Trimming left V 5 bases short and J 5 bases short, with 12 bases between. The CDR3 is 13 amino acids. The CDR3 here is CASSPEGSETQYF. In DNA, the CDR3 is TGTGCCAGCAGCCCGGAAGGGTCGGAGACCCAGTACTTC.

At least ten counts were recorded for this clonotype. This chain uses TRBV19 with TRBJ2-7, with 9 bases fitting TRBD1. The CDR3 totals 15 residues. The V gene end was trimmed by 7 bases and the J gene end by 1 base; junction bases not matched to a gene: 8. The V gene's germline CDR1 is LNHDA and CDR2 SQIVND (reference sequence). The CDR3 region has the DNA TGTGCCAGTAATCATCGGACAGGGGAATCCTACGAGCAGTACTTC. Translation: CASNHRTGESYEQYF.

Only a few counts were recorded for this clonotype. The chain recombines TRBV27 with TRBJ1-2; unclear D gene. V gave up 2 bases and J gave up 6 bases, with 10 bases separating them. The CDR3 totals 13 residues. Germline CDR1 and CDR2: MNHEY and SMNVEV (reference sequence). CDR3 amino acids: CASSLNSLNGYTF. The CDR3 DNA reads as TGTGCCAGCAGTTTAAACAGCTTGAATGGCTACACCTTC.

J is TRBJ1-6 and V is TRBV2; D is possibly TRBD1 (5 bases). The CDR3 is 14 residues long. Trimming left V 3 bases short and J 7 bases short, with 10 bases between. The germline CDR1 and CDR2 sequences are SNHLY and FYNNEI. CDR3 protein: CASSDLGPNSPLHF. The CDR3 nucleotides read TGTGCCAGCAGTGACTTGGGGCCGAATTCACCCCTCCACTTT.

This clonotype occurred many times. The J gene is TRBJ2-7, the V gene TRBV19; no clear D gene. Trimming cost V 7 bases and J 7 bases, with 14 bases left between them. From germline, CDR1 is LNHDA and CDR2 SQIVND (reference sequence). The CDR3 has 12 amino acids. In DNA form, the CDR3 reads TGTGCCAGTACCCAGGTGGTGGCGGAGCAGTACTTC. It is translated as CASTQVVAEQYF. The full variable domain, in which reference TRBV19 and TRBJ2-7 provide the parts outside the CDR3, is DGGITQSPKYLFRKEGQNVTLSCEQNLNHDAMYWYRQDPGQGLRLIYYSQIVNDFQKGDIAEGYSVSREKKESFPLTVTSAQKNPTAFYLCASTQVVAEQYFGPGTRLTVT.

A remark on this clonotype: This sequence may be a read error, since a much larger clone differs from it by one base. The chain has TRBV19 and TRBJ1-2; a weak D match, TRBD1 (5 bases). This CDR3 spans 15 amino acids. Germline CDR1 reads LNHDA; CDR2 reads SQIVND (reference sequence). This CDR3 reads CVSSRGTSSPYGYTF. CDR3 sequence (DNA): TGTGTCAGCAGTCGTGGGACTTCCAGCCCGTATGGCTACACCTTC.

This clonotype showed up many times. The rearrangement joins TRBV7-9 to TRBJ2-7; 9 bases map to TRBD2. Germline V CDR1 and CDR2: SEHNR, FQNEAQ (reference sequence). This CDR3 contains 16 residues. J gave up 2 bases and V 6 bases, and 11 bases lay outside the gene matches. Written as DNA, the CDR3 is TGTGCCAGCAGTCCTACGCCGGGACTAGCCACCTACGAGCAGTACTTC. This sequence encodes CASSPTPGLATYEQYF.

This clonotype came up many times. V gene TRBV9 combines with J gene TRBJ1-2, with D possibly TRBD1 on 6 matching bases. The CDR3 sequence is 17 residues long. The germline V gene has CDR1 SGDLS and CDR2 YYNGEE. Trimming removed 4 bases at V and 5 bases at J, with 24 bases between. In DNA form, the CDR3 reads TGTGCCAGCAGCTCATCCCGGGACACATCTTTGGGTTATGGCTACACCTTC. This sequence encodes CASSSSRDTSLGYGYTF.

This clonotype has a count of ten or more. This chain links TRBV6-1 with TRBJ1-1; 7 nucleotides align to TRBD1. Germline lookup yields CDR1 MNHNS and CDR2 SASEGT. CDR3 length: 12 amino acids. Losses at the gene ends were 5 bases for V and 10 bases for J; bases not matched to a gene: 7. The CDR3 coding sequence is TGTGCCAGCAGTACGTTGACAGGGCGAGCTTTCTTT. This gives the protein CASSTLTGRAFF.

In its sample, this clonotype was seen many times. The chain's CDR3 is CASSLGQGWETQYF. DNA of the CDR3: TGTGCCAGCAGCTTAGGACAGGGGTGGGAGACCCAGTACTTC. The V gene is TRBV7-2, the J gene TRBJ2-5; 8 nucleotides line up with TRBD1. CDR3 length: 14 residues. Germline V lookup: CDR1 SGHTA, CDR2 FQGNSA. V shed 1 base and J 5 bases; nucleotides not matched to a gene: 3. Full variable domain (outside the CDR3, taken from reference TRBV7-2 and TRBJ2-5): GAGVSQSPSNKVTEKGKDVELRCDPISGHTALYWYRQSLGQGLEFLIYFQGNSAPDKSGLPSDRFSAERTGGSVSTLTIQRTQQEDSAVYLCASSLGQGWETQYFGPGTRLLVL.

This clonotype was counted ten times or more. The chain employs TRBV6-4 and TRBJ1-1, with TRBD1 matching 9 bases. The CDR3 covers 16 residues. The germline V gene has CDR1 MRHNA and CDR2 SNTAGT. Trimming at V came to 3 bases and at J to 4 bases, leaving 9 bases not matched to a gene. The CDR3 coding sequence is TGTGCCAGCAGTGAGGGTCAGGCGGACAGGGGCACTGAAGCTTTCTTT. Its translation: CASSEGQADRGTEAFF.

This clonotype was seen only a few times. A read error may produce the germline difference seen at one junction end. This chain joins TRBV10-2 and TRBJ2-7; 10 bases align to TRBD2. This CDR3 contains 15 residues. From germline, CDR1 is WSHSY and CDR2 SAAADI. CDR3 DNA: TGTGCCAGCAGTTTAGGGGCTAGCGGGAGAGGCGAGCAGTACTTC. Protein product: CASSLGASGRGEQYF.

The chain uses TRBV5-1 and TRBJ2-5; D is perhaps TRBD1 or TRBD2 (6 bases each). The CDR3 consists of 14 residues. Per the germline V gene, CDR1 is SGHRS and CDR2 is YFSETQ. The V end lost 5 bases, the J end lost 4 bases, and 15 bases lay between the germline ends. The CDR3 loop is CASRPVGGIETQYF. Written as DNA, the CDR3 is TGCGCCAGCAGACCAGTAGGGGGGATAGAGACCCAGTACTTC.

This clonotype was counted many times. The CDR3 loop is CASNSGQALEKLFF. The CDR3 DNA reads TGTGCCAGCAACTCGGGACAGGCACTTGAAAAACTGTTTTTT. The V and J genes are TRBV6-1 and TRBJ1-4; 8 nucleotides align to TRBD1. Losses at the gene ends were 7 bases for V and 7 bases for J; bases not matched to a gene: 8. Germline lookup yields CDR1 MNHNS and CDR2 SASEGT. The length of the CDR3 is 14 residues.

This clonotype occurred a few times. The J gene is TRBJ1-2, the V gene TRBV11-2; 8 positions agree with TRBD1. This CDR3 contains 18 residues. Germline loops: CDR1 SGHAT, CDR2 FQNNGV. The ends lost 3 bases at V and 5 bases at J; junction bases unmatched: 17. For the CDR3, the DNA is TGTGCCAGCAGCTTCTTCGCAGGGGCGGACAGGGTTTTTTATGGCTACACCTTC. Translated: CASSFFAGADRVFYGYTF.

This clonotype was counted ten times or more. CDR3 sequence (DNA): TGCAGCGTTGAAGGAAACACCGGGGAGCTGTTTTTT. Its translation is CSVEGNTGELFF. The V call is TRBV29-1, the J call TRBJ2-2; D is ambiguous. Trimming stripped 1 base from V and 2 bases from J, with 2 bases between. The CDR3 sequence is 12 residues long. CDR1 and CDR2 (germline): SQVTM, ANQGSEA.

This sequence joins TRBV9 and TRBJ2-2; 10 nucleotides agree with TRBD1. V shed 3 bases, J shed 7 bases, and the junction held 12 bases outside the gene matches. CDR3 length equals 17 residues. The germline V gene encodes CDR1 SGDLS and CDR2 YYNGEE. As DNA, the CDR3 is TGTGCCAGCAGCGACCCGGGACAGGGGATTGAAGGCGGGGAGCTGTTTTTT. Translation gives CASSDPGQGIEGGELFF.

Only a few counts were recorded for this clonotype. This chain joins TRBV9 and TRBJ2-6, with D possibly called TRBD1 or TRBD2 (6 bases each). Germline V gene lookup returns CDR1 SGDLS and CDR2 YYNGEE. The CDR3 has 15 amino acids. V gave up 4 bases and J gave up 0 bases, with 8 bases separating them. CDR3 in DNA: TGTGCCAGCAGCAGGGGGGACTCTGGGGCCAACGTCCTGACTTTC. It is translated as CASSRGDSGANVLTF.

A note on this clonotype: One junction end does not reproduce the germline sequence, and a read error may be involved. The chain employs TRBV29-1 and TRBJ1-1, with a tentative D call TRBD1 (5 bases). CDR3 length: 8 amino acids. Germline lookup yields CDR1 SQVTM and CDR2 ANQGSEA. DNA of the CDR3: TGCAGCGTTGATGGGCAGGGATTT. Translated, it gives CSVDGQGF.